This TCR beta chain was recorded in a study of blood T cell repertoires in COVID-19. Study details: There were acute and convalescent COVID-19 samples, and they came from the United States, Italy and Spain. Nucleic acid was either cDNA or gDNA, and it came from T cells, B-cell-depleted T cells, or PBMCs.

Using immunoSEQ multiplex PCR, the repertoire was profiled, and TCRdb retains in-frame clones only, with some absent. The sample holds roughly 100,000 clones, roughly 80% seen once. Germline-derived CDR1 and CDR2 are LNHDA and SQIVND (reference sequence). The CDR3 spans 15 residues. V dropped 8 bases and J dropped 5 bases, with 16 bases sitting between them. The J gene is TRBJ1-6, the V gene TRBV19, with D uncertain. The origin of this receptor is an elderly man with active or convalescent COVID-19. Sequencing was carried out using peripheral blood. CDR3 sequence: CASSYEGLNNSPLHF. In DNA, the CDR3 is TGTGCCAGTTCTTACGAAGGACTGAATAATTCACCCCTCCACTTT. The variable domain in full, with the rest retrieved from reference TRBV19 and TRBJ1-6, is DGGITQSPKYLFRKEGQNVTLSCEQNLNHDAMYWYRQDPGQGLRLIYYSQIVNDFQKGDIAEGYSVSREKKESFPLTVTSAQKNPTAFYLCASSYEGLNNSPLHFGNGTRLTVT.